This is a list of T cell receptor beta chains from one sample in a study of beta chain features in type 1 diabetes. The data were produced by immunoSEQ multiplex PCR, yet TCRdb's version contains in-frame clones alone and is incomplete. This repertoire shows approximately 250,000 clones, roughly a quarter found once; its top ten account for around 0.013%. Sequenced material: naive CD4+ T cells from blood. These TCRs come from a woman in her twenties or thirties with type 1 diabetes. Each CDR3 is given with its conserved first and last residue. Fields, in order: J gene, V gene, CDR3 protein.

>TRBJ2-7|TRBV11-1
CASSSDYRAEPYEQYF
>TRBJ2-3|TRBV7-9
CASSFGGQGSSTDTQYF
>TRBJ2-5|TRBV5-1
CASSLNGPETQYF
>TRBJ2-6|TRBV30
CAWTRDGSGANVLTF
>TRBJ2-5|TRBV30
CAWRTSGQETQYF
>TRBJ1-5|TRBV2
CASRPTGIQPQHF
>TRBJ2-3|TRBV5-4
CASSFLAGGPVSDTQYF
>TRBJ2-6|TRBV4-1
CASSQVEPRGPGANVLTF
>TRBJ2-7|TRBV4-2
CASSPRTSETYEQYF
>TRBJ2-3|TRBV21-1
CASITGGSTDTQYF
>TRBJ2-1|TRBV11-2
CASSPRLSAGAHNEQFF
>TRBJ2-1|TRBV7-3
CASSSQLLGLAENNEQFF
>TRBJ1-2|TRBV29-1
CSVGKQGGSGYTF
>TRBJ2-7|TRBV9
CASSVEGGQWYEQYF
>TRBJ1-2|TRBV7-9
CASSTGTGNYGYTF
>TRBJ2-5|TRBV7-9
CASSLGPWDTQETQYF
>TRBJ2-7|TRBV11-2
CASSFQGFSYEQYF
>TRBJ1-2|TRBV25-1
CASSESGVYGYTF
>TRBJ1-2|TRBV2
CASSGDDRDYTF
>TRBJ1-2|TRBV4-2
CASSQEPGPNYGYTF
>TRBJ2-2|TRBV9
CASSVFPGGPTGELFF
>TRBJ2-7|TRBV21-1
CASSITTLRDRVSYEQYF
>TRBJ2-1|TRBV18
CASSVQDRVSYNEQFF
>TRBJ2-1|TRBV7-9
CASSFLAGSNEQFF
>TRBJ2-2|TRBV7-3
CASSFQGLNTGELFF
>TRBJ2-1|TRBV14
CASSPWTGVFDEQFF
>TRBJ1-1|TRBV5-6
CASSTGGMNTEAFF
>TRBJ1-4|TRBV7-8
CASSRSEKLFF
>TRBJ2-1|TRBV7-9
CASSLGGRENVEQFF
>TRBJ2-7|TRBV5-4
CASSTTYEQYF
>TRBJ1-1|TRBV5-1
CASSPGTGNTEAFF
>TRBJ1-1|TRBV18
CASSHDRIAEAFF
>TRBJ1-2|TRBV5-1
CASSTGQGAGGYTF
>TRBJ2-7|TRBV9
CASSRGAGDYEQYF
>TRBJ2-7|TRBV19
CASSRDRDYEQYF
>TRBJ2-1|TRBV7-3
CASSVRASATSPNEQFF
>TRBJ2-6|TRBV9
CASSVPGVLTF
>TRBJ2-5|TRBV7-2
CASSGGQVQETQYF
>TRBJ1-4|TRBV7-2
CASSFSQMNEKLFF
>TRBJ2-5|TRBV15
CATSRYGRYTGAPEETQYF
>TRBJ1-2|TRBV28
CASSPGTGIYGYTF
>TRBJ2-1|TRBV7-3
CASSGGTHPLFF
>TRBJ2-5|TRBV2
CASSEAGQGGQETQYF
>TRBJ2-3|TRBV27
CASRGQGPDTQYF
>TRBJ1-5|TRBV30
CAWSQTGDQPQHF
>TRBJ2-1|TRBV6-5
CASSPTGRHNEQFF
>TRBJ2-2|TRBV23-1
CASSRRGRNTGELFF
>TRBJ2-2|TRBV11-2
CASRPPGTRTGELFF
>TRBJ2-1|TRBV29-1
CSVAGGLYNEQFF
>TRBJ2-5|TRBV29-1
CSVESGWETQYF
>TRBJ2-7|TRBV4-2
CASSQVGQQARFFYEQYF
>TRBJ1-5|TRBV28
CASSQTGGGQPQHF
>TRBJ2-5|TRBV7-8
CASSPRTSGLQETQYF
>TRBJ1-1|TRBV7-6
CASSLEQGGTEAFF